Listed here are 29 T cell receptor beta chains from one sample, sequenced in a study of Ad26.COV2.S vaccination and SARS-CoV-2 variants. The treatment was: approximately 18 received Ad26.COV2.S at low or high dose, single or two shots; five or six received placebo; per-sample allocation not given. The investigators took samples on day 63 after the first vaccine or placebo injection. Profiled with immunoSEQ multiplex PCR; TCRdb holds only in-frame clones, not every one. This sample has roughly 380,000 clones, with 70% to 90% found just once. This specimen was peripheral blood, taken in a trial of Ad26.COV2.S vaccine versus placebo. All receptors come from a person between 18 and 59 years old who received the Ad26.COV2.S COVID-19 vaccine or a placebo.

V and J are TRBV7-9 and TRBJ1-1; no clear D. There are 15 residues in the CDR3. Germline V gene lookup returns CDR1 SEHNR and CDR2 FQNEAQ (reference sequence). Trimming pared 5 bases from V and 0 bases from J, leaving 13 bases between. CDR3 in DNA: TGTGCCAGCAGCCAACTAAAGCAGGTGAACACTGAAGCTTTCTTT. Its protein is CASSQLKQVNTEAFF.

The gene calls are TRBV5-1 and TRBJ2-2, with D possibly TRBD1 on 5 matching bases. Looked up from germline, CDR1 is SGHRS and CDR2 is YFSETQ. This CDR3 is built from 15 residues. The V end was cut by 0 bases, the J end by 7 bases, with 13 bases between. The CDR3 nucleotides read TGCGCCAGCAGCTTGGAGGCAGGGTGGAGCGGGGAGCTGTTTTTT. This translates into CASSLEAGWSGELFF. The whole variable domain, filled in from reference TRBV5-1 and TRBJ2-2, reads KAGVTQTPRYLIKTRGQQVTLSCSPISGHRSVSWYQQTPGQGLQFLFEYFSETQRNKGNFPGRFSGRQFSNSRSEMNVSTLELGDSALYLCASSLEAGWSGELFFGEGSRLTVL.

The CDR3 sequence: CASGLVDSPISGANVLTF. CDR3 DNA: TGTGCTAGTGGTTTGGTCGACAGCCCAATCTCTGGGGCCAACGTCCTGACTTTC. The rearrangement joins TRBV12-5 to TRBJ2-6, with D possibly being TRBD1 (5 bases). Germline loops: CDR1 LGHNT, CDR2 FRNRAP. The CDR3 is 18 residues long. V was shortened by 0 bases and J by 0 bases, with 12 bases between the two germline ends.

This chain uses TRBV7-2 with TRBJ2-7; TRBD1 aligns across 7 bases. The CDR3 totals 15 residues. The J segment lost 0 bases and the V segment lost 4 bases, leaving 6 bases of the junction unmatched. The V gene's germline CDR1 is SGHTA and CDR2 FQGNSA. CDR3 coding DNA: TGTGCCAGCAGCTCCGACAGGGATGGCTCCTACGAGCAGTACTTC. It codes for CASSSDRDGSYEQYF.

V is TRBV7-2 and J is TRBJ2-1; TRBD2 matches 11 bases. J lost 4 bases, V lost 2 bases, and 4 bases had no gene match. CDR3 length: 16 residues. CDR1 is SGHTA and CDR2 is FQGNSA in the germline V gene. CDR3 residues: CASSLSTSGGYNEQFF. CDR3 DNA sequence: TGTGCCAGCAGCTTAAGTACTAGCGGGGGTTACAATGAGCAGTTCTTC.

V is TRBV2 and J is TRBJ2-7; a possible D gene is TRBD2 (5 bases). Between the trimmed V and J ends, which lost 0 bases and 6 bases, there was a span of 15 bases. The CDR3 is made up of 15 amino acids. CDR1 and CDR2 (germline): SNHLY, FYNNEI. The CDR3 DNA sequence: TGTGCCAGCAGTGAAGCGGGAGTCGTTCGTCTCGAGCAGTACTTC. This sequence encodes CASSEAGVVRLEQYF. The full variable domain, in which reference TRBV2 and TRBJ2-7 provide the parts outside the CDR3, is EPEVTQTPSHQVTQMGQEVILRCVPISNHLYFYWYRQILGQKVEFLVSFYNNEISEKSEIFDDQFSVERPDGSNFTLKIRSTKLEDSAMYFCASSEAGVVRLEQYFGPGTRLTVT.

This clone was seen a single time. The sample has other DNA sequences that encode this CDR3 too. The J gene is TRBJ1-6, the V gene TRBV6-5, with D uncertain. V lost 3 bases and J lost 7, with 4 bases in between. The CDR3 length is 12 residues. CDR1 and CDR2 from the germline V gene are MNHEY and SVGAGI. This CDR3 is CASSYPNSPLHF. DNA for the CDR3: TGTGCCAGCAGTTATCCGAATTCACCCCTCCACTTT.

The rearrangement links TRBV6-1 to TRBJ2-7; TRBD1 matches 9 bases. The CDR3 consists of 14 residues. CDR1 is MNHNS and CDR2 is SASEGT in the germline V gene. Germline trimming cut 5 bases from V and 3 bases from J; bases unmatched to any gene: 5. Here the CDR3 DNA reads TGTGCCAGCAGTTCCCCGGGACAGGGCTACGAGCAGTACTTC. Its protein product is CASSSPGQGYEQYF.

This clone is a singleton in its sample. The chain has TRBV19 and TRBJ1-1, with D possibly TRBD1 on 5 matching bases. The CDR3 is 12 residues long. Per the germline V gene, CDR1 is LNHDA and CDR2 is SQIVND (reference sequence). V was pared by 3 bases and J by 8 bases, with 10 bases between. CDR3: CASSIGTVEAFF. The CDR3 region has the DNA TGTGCCAGTAGTATCGGGACCGTGGAAGCTTTCTTT.

The chain joins TRBV27 to TRBJ2-7, with 7 bases identical to TRBD1. The CDR3 has 17 residues. Germline V gene lookup returns CDR1 MNHEY and CDR2 SMNVEV (reference sequence). J was trimmed by 6 bases and V by 2 bases; bases with no gene match: 16. CDR3 in amino acids: CASSLITGWQGELEQYF. DNA of the CDR3: TGTGCCAGCAGTTTAATAACCGGATGGCAGGGGGAACTCGAGCAGTACTTC.

The V call is TRBV18, the J call TRBJ2-1; D is uncertain. V lost 4 bases, J lost 7 bases, and 8 bases lay in between. This CDR3 spans 12 amino acids. Germline V gene data show CDR1 as KGHSH and CDR2 as LQKENI. The CDR3: CASSLTRNEQFF. DNA of the CDR3: TGTGCCAGCTCACTTACTCGTAATGAGCAGTTCTTC.

This clone was found once. DNA of the CDR3: TGCGCCAGCAGCTTGGATGGGGAAATGAACACTGAAGCTTTCTTT. The encoded protein is CASSLDGEMNTEAFF. The chain is built from TRBV5-1 and TRBJ1-1; the D is unclear. Germline-derived CDR1 and CDR2 are SGHRS and YFSETQ. The CDR3 loop spans 15 amino acids. V was pared by 0 bases and J by 0 bases, with 9 bases between.

J is TRBJ1-1 and V is TRBV6-5, with no clear D. This CDR3 spans 11 amino acids. Germline V gene sequence: CDR1 MNHEY, CDR2 SVGAGI. The germline V and J ends were trimmed by 2 bases and 10 bases, with 8 bases remaining between them. The CDR3 region is CASSYGKGAFF. CDR3 nucleotide sequence: TGTGCCAGCAGTTACGGGAAGGGAGCTTTCTTT.

V and J are TRBV29-1 and TRBJ2-1; 10 bases align to TRBD1. V dropped 7 bases and J dropped 7; count of bases not matched to a gene: 10. This CDR3 has 14 residues. In germline, CDR1 is SQVTM, CDR2 ANQGSEA. CDR3 in amino acids: CSATGTGVGNEQFF. CDR3 in DNA: TGCAGCGCGACCGGGACAGGGGTTGGGAATGAGCAGTTCTTC.

The genes are TRBV29-1 and TRBJ2-7; maybe TRBD1 (5 bases). With 4 bases removed from V and 4 bases from J, the gap between germline ends came to 14 bases. Germline loops: CDR1 SQVTM, CDR2 ANQGSEA. The CDR3 length is 13 residues. The DNA for the CDR3 is TGCAGCGTTGTTTCCAGGGAAGCGTACGAGCAGTACTTC. This codes for CSVVSREAYEQYF.

The chain recombines TRBV5-4 with TRBJ2-3; D is possibly TRBD1 (6 bases). V was trimmed by 4 bases and J by 4 bases, leaving 16 bases between them. The CDR3 runs 15 residues. The germline CDR1 and CDR2 sequences are SGHNT and YYREEE (reference sequence). The chain's CDR3 is CASSPGTFAADTQYF. The CDR3 bases are TGTGCCAGCAGCCCAGGGACATTTGCAGCAGATACGCAGTATTTT.

The V and J genes are TRBV18 and TRBJ1-6; D gene uncertain. Germline CDR1 KGHSH, CDR2 LQKENI. Trimming took off 5 bases at V and 8 bases at J, with 13 bases between the two ends. This CDR3 has 14 amino acids. CDR3 DNA: TGTGCCAGCTCAGTCACGGCCGTTGATTCACCCCTCCACTTT. Its protein product is CASSVTAVDSPLHF.

This clone was detected a few times. V usage is TRBV6-5 and J usage is TRBJ2-3; TRBD2 aligns across 8 bases. The CDR3 loop spans 15 amino acids. Trimming cost V 4 bases and J 3 bases; bases outside gene matches: 6. Germline-derived CDR1 and CDR2 are MNHEY and SVGAGI. CDR3 protein: CASSFLSGKTDTQYF. CDR3 DNA sequence: TGTGCCAGCAGTTTCCTTAGCGGGAAAACAGATACGCAGTATTTT.

The chain combines TRBV5-1 with TRBJ2-7, with D perhaps TRBD2 (5 bases). The V and J ends lost 2 bases and 7 bases respectively, with 16 bases between them. The CDR3 has 14 amino acids. Germline V gene data show CDR1 as SGHRS and CDR2 as YFSETQ. Here the CDR3 reads CASSLGAAPGEQYF. Written as DNA, the CDR3 is TGCGCCAGCAGCTTAGGAGCGGCCCCGGGGGAGCAGTACTTC. Full variable domain (outside the CDR3, taken from reference TRBV5-1 and TRBJ2-7): KAGVTQTPRYLIKTRGQQVTLSCSPISGHRSVSWYQQTPGQGLQFLFEYFSETQRNKGNFPGRFSGRQFSNSRSEMNVSTLELGDSALYLCASSLGAAPGEQYFGPGTRLTVT.

This clone was seen at least ten times. The chain employs TRBV5-5 and TRBJ1-4, with D unresolved. The length of the CDR3 is 15 residues. Deletions cut 3 bases from V and 2 bases from J, with 11 bases between. CDR1 is SGHKS, CDR2 YYEKEE, per germline (reference sequence). This chain's CDR3 is CASSSWVGTNEKLFF. The CDR3 bases are TGTGCCAGCAGCTCCTGGGTAGGCACTAATGAAAAACTGTTTTTT. The variable domain in full, with the rest retrieved from reference TRBV5-5 and TRBJ1-4, is DAGVTQSPTHLIKTRGQQVTLRCSPISGHKSVSWYQQVLGQGPQFIFQYYEKEERGRGNFPDRFSARQFPNYSSELNVNALLLGDSALYLCASSSWVGTNEKLFFGSGTQLSVL.

The genes are TRBV10-2 and TRBJ2-1; 9 nucleotides align to TRBD1. The CDR3 is made up of 15 amino acids. Germline-derived CDR1 and CDR2 are WSHSY and SAAADI. After removal of 5 bases from V and 2 bases from J, the junction contained 4 bases not matched to a gene. The CDR3 reads CASSLRDRAYNEQFF. CDR3 nucleotide sequence: TGCGCCAGCAGTCTCCGGGACAGGGCCTACAATGAGCAGTTCTTC.

This chain connects TRBV5-4 to TRBJ2-5; D remains ambiguous. This CDR3 contains 14 residues. Germline CDR1 SGHNT, CDR2 YYREEE (reference sequence). V lost 0 bases and J 3 bases, leaving 9 bases between the germline ends. As DNA, the CDR3 is TGTGCCAGCAGCTTGGCGGTAATGGAAGAGACCCAGTACTTC. Amino acid sequence: CASSLAVMEETQYF.

CDR3 nucleotide sequence: TGTGCCAGCAGCTTAGAGGGTGTCCCCTACGAGCAGTACTTC. Protein sequence: CASSLEGVPYEQYF. The gene calls are TRBV13 and TRBJ2-7; D ambiguous. The germline V gene has CDR1 PRHDT and CDR2 FYEKMQ (reference sequence). V lost 1 base and J lost 2, with 9 bases in between. The CDR3 is 14 amino acids. Full variable domain (missing parts from reference TRBV13 and TRBJ2-7): AAGVIQSPRHLIKEKRETATLKCYPIPRHDTVYWYQQGPGQDPQFLISFYEKMQSDKGSIPDRFSAQQFSDYHSELNMSSLELGDSALYFCASSLEGVPYEQYFGPGTRLTVT.

This rearrangement joins TRBV15 to TRBJ2-7; tentative D call: TRBD2 (5 bases). V was cut by 0 bases and J by 3 bases, with 12 bases left in between. This CDR3 spans 15 amino acids. The germline gives CDR1 LNHNV, CDR2 YYDKDF (reference sequence). This chain's CDR3 is CATSRDPGIYYEQYF. In nucleotides, the CDR3 is TGTGCCACCAGCAGAGATCCGGGGATTTACTACGAGCAGTACTTC.

The chain carries TRBV3-1 (or the pseudogene TRBV3-2) and TRBJ1-2; no clear D gene. CDR1 and CDR2 from the germline V gene are LGHDT and YNNKEL (reference sequence). The CDR3 runs 14 residues. V lost 1 base to trimming and J lost 4 bases, with 10 bases between them. The CDR3 here is CASSQAGGPYGYTF. The CDR3 region has the DNA TGTGCCAGCAGCCAAGCGGGCGGCCCCTATGGCTACACCTTC.

Comment on this clone: An end of the junction differs from the germline gene, which may be a read error. Additional DNA sequences in this sample encode the identical CDR3. CDR3 region: CASSKTLAEYNEQFF. The CDR3 DNA follows: TGTGCTAGCAGCAAAACTCTAGCGGAATACAATGAGCAGTTCTTC. This rearrangement joins TRBV7-7 to TRBJ2-1; TRBD2 matches at 7 bases. The CDR3 is made up of 15 amino acids. Per germline, CDR1 SSHAT and CDR2 FNYEAQ (reference sequence).

This chain links TRBV7-2 with TRBJ1-2; the match to TRBD1 covers 8 bases. CDR3 length equals 13 residues. The junction had 5 bases not matched to a gene; V was cut back by 3 bases and J by 8 bases. From germline, CDR1 is SGHTA and CDR2 FQGNSA. The CDR3 loop reads CASSFRDRRGYTF. CDR3 bases: TGTGCCAGCAGCTTCCGGGACAGGAGAGGCTACACCTTC.

The V gene is TRBV4-3, the J gene TRBJ2-3; D not certain. Trimming took 1 base from V and 3 from J, leaving 8 bases between them. The CDR3 spans 14 residues. Germline loops: CDR1 LGHNA, CDR2 YSLEER. The CDR3 nucleotides are TGCGCCAGCAGCCAAGCGAGAGCTACAGATACGCAGTATTTT. Its protein is CASSQARATDTQYF.

A word on this clone: Other DNA sequences in this specimen translate into the identical CDR3. The rearrangement uses TRBV11-2 and TRBJ1-1; D not certain. V gave up 1 base and J gave up 5 bases, with 2 bases separating them. This CDR3 spans 11 amino acids. CDR1 SGHAT and CDR2 FQNNGV come from the germline V gene. CDR3 in amino acids: CASSLGTEAFF. The CDR3 bases are TGTGCCAGCAGCTTAGGAACTGAAGCTTTCTTT.